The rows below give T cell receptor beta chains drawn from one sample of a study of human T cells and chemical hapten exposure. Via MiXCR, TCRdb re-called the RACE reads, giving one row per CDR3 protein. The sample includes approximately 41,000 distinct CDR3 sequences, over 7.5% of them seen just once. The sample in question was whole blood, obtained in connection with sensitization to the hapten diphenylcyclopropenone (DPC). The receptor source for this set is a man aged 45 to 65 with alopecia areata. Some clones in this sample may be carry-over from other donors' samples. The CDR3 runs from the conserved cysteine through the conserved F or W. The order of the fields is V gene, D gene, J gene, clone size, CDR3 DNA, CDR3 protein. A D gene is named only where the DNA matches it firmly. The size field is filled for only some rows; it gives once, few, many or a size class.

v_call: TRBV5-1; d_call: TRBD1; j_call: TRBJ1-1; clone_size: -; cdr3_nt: TGCGCCAGCAGCTCACTGGGACAGGGGGGAGTAGAAGCTTTCTTT; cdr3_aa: CASSSLGQGGVEAFF
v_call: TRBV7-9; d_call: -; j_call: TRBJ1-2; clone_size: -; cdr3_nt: TGTGCCAGCGGACGGGCGGAGTCTAACTATGGCTACACCTTC; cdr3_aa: CASGRAESNYGYTF
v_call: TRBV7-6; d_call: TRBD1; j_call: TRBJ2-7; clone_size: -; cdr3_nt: TGTGCCAGCAGCTTAAGAAGGACAGGGTATGAGCAGTACTTC; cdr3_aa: CASSLRRTGYEQYF
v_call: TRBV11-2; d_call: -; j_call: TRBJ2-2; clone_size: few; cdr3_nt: TGTGCCAGCAGCTTAGATCACACCGGGGAGCTGTTTTTT; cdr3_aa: CASSLDHTGELFF
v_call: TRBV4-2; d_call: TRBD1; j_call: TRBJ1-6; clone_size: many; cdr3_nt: TGTGCCAGCAGCCAAGAAGCCAGGGGGTCACCCCTCCACTTT; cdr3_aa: CASSQEARGSPLHF
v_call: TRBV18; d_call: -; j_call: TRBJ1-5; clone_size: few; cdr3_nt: TGTGCCAGCTCACGGGGGCTCAACCCCAATCAGCCCCAGCATTTT; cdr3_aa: CASSRGLNPNQPQHF
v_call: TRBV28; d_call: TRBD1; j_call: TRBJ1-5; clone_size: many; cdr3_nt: TGTGCCAGCAGTTTCGCAGGGGGTCAGCCCCAGCATTTT; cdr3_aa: CASSFAGGQPQHF
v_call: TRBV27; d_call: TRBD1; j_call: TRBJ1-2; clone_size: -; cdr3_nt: TGTGCCAGCAGTTTAGGACAGGGGGGATATGGCTACACCTTC; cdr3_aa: CASSLGQGGYGYTF
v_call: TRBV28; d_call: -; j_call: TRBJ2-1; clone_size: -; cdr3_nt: TGTGCCAGCAGTAGGGCAAGCAATGAGCAGTTCTTC; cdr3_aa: CASSRASNEQFF
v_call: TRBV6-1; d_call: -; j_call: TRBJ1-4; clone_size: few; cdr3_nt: TGTGCCAGCAGTGAAGCGAAACAGAGTGAAAAACTGTTTTTT; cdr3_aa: CASSEAKQSEKLFF
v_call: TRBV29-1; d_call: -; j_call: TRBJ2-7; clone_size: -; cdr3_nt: TGCAGCGTTCTAGGCCGGGGTCCATGGGAGCAGTACTTC; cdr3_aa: CSVLGRGPWEQYF